These T cell receptor beta chains were read from a single sample in a study of cytomegalovirus exposure and HLA in healthy donors. The data were produced by immunoSEQ multiplex PCR, yet TCRdb's version contains in-frame clones alone and is incomplete. The sample records 150,000 to 200,000 clones, around 81% being singletons. Input material: PBMCs. The source of these receptors is a woman aged 25 to 39 in good health and CMV-seronegative. Both conserved end residues are trimmed from each CDR3. A D gene is named only where the DNA matches it firmly. The size field is filled for only some rows; it gives once, few, many or a size class.

v_call: TRBV5-4; clone_size: -; j_call: TRBJ2-5; cdr3_length: 13; d_call: -; cdr3_aa: ASSLWQGPGETQY
v_call: TRBV7-3; clone_size: -; j_call: TRBJ2-1; cdr3_length: 14; d_call: -; cdr3_aa: ASSPSGGIPLNEQF
v_call: TRBV4-1; clone_size: -; j_call: TRBJ1-6; cdr3_length: 11; d_call: -; cdr3_aa: ASSPPGGVTLH
v_call: TRBV6-1; clone_size: -; j_call: TRBJ1-2; cdr3_length: 13; d_call: -; cdr3_aa: ASNALPRGDYGYT
v_call: TRBV28; clone_size: few; j_call: TRBJ2-3; cdr3_length: 14; d_call: -; cdr3_aa: ASSFGDLWGVDTQY
v_call: TRBV27; clone_size: -; j_call: TRBJ2-5; cdr3_length: 11; d_call: -; cdr3_aa: ASSPQYQETQY
v_call: TRBV7-2; clone_size: -; j_call: TRBJ1-5; cdr3_length: 13; d_call: -; cdr3_aa: ASSLNPGSQGPQH
v_call: TRBV19; clone_size: -; j_call: TRBJ2-4; cdr3_length: 13; d_call: TRBD1; cdr3_aa: ASQSAVTGENIQY
v_call: TRBV5-1; clone_size: -; j_call: TRBJ1-4; cdr3_length: 15; d_call: -; cdr3_aa: ASSSTGTPATNEKLF
v_call: TRBV19; clone_size: once; j_call: TRBJ2-1; cdr3_length: 10; d_call: -; cdr3_aa: ASRYRESEQF
v_call: TRBV7-2; clone_size: -; j_call: TRBJ2-7; cdr3_length: 14; d_call: TRBD2; cdr3_aa: ASSSTRTSSRLEQY
v_call: TRBV18; clone_size: -; j_call: TRBJ2-7; cdr3_length: 11; d_call: -; cdr3_aa: ASSPAAQYEQY
v_call: TRBV21-1; clone_size: -; j_call: TRBJ1-1; cdr3_length: 12; d_call: -; cdr3_aa: ASSNGTGNTEAF
v_call: TRBV7-6; clone_size: -; j_call: TRBJ1-1; cdr3_length: 10; d_call: TRBD1; cdr3_aa: ASSLYRGGAF
v_call: TRBV6-5; clone_size: few; j_call: TRBJ2-7; cdr3_length: 13; d_call: -; cdr3_aa: ASSYRDRYPYEQY
v_call: TRBV6-6; clone_size: -; j_call: TRBJ1-1; cdr3_length: 13; d_call: TRBD1; cdr3_aa: ASSKPGQGNTEAF
v_call: TRBV9; clone_size: -; j_call: TRBJ2-1; cdr3_length: 15; d_call: TRBD2; cdr3_aa: ASSERGVVGSYNEQF
v_call: TRBV28; clone_size: -; j_call: TRBJ2-4; cdr3_length: 14; d_call: TRBD1; cdr3_aa: ASSPRDRLAKNIQY
v_call: TRBV6-5; clone_size: -; j_call: TRBJ2-7; cdr3_length: 12; d_call: -; cdr3_aa: ASSYGEGVYEQY
v_call: TRBV6-5; clone_size: -; j_call: TRBJ2-1; cdr3_length: 14; d_call: -; cdr3_aa: ASSYSSPVPYNEQF
v_call: TRBV15; clone_size: -; j_call: TRBJ2-3; cdr3_length: 11; d_call: TRBD2; cdr3_aa: ATSGTSYDTQY
v_call: TRBV2; clone_size: -; j_call: TRBJ2-1; cdr3_length: 14; d_call: TRBD2; cdr3_aa: ASSPYGLAGDNEQF
v_call: TRBV18; clone_size: -; j_call: TRBJ2-5; cdr3_length: 11; d_call: TRBD2; cdr3_aa: ASSSGVQETQY
v_call: TRBV28; clone_size: -; j_call: TRBJ2-1; cdr3_length: 13; d_call: -; cdr3_aa: ASSQTGGWLNEQF
v_call: TRBV6-5; clone_size: once; j_call: TRBJ2-3; cdr3_length: 13; d_call: -; cdr3_aa: ASSYEQGLSGTQY
v_call: TRBV7-2; clone_size: -; j_call: TRBJ2-7; cdr3_length: 15; d_call: TRBD1; cdr3_aa: ASSLNAPGQGTSEQY
v_call: TRBV11-2; clone_size: -; j_call: TRBJ2-3; cdr3_length: 13; d_call: TRBD1; cdr3_aa: ASSSGDRGTDTQY
v_call: TRBV19; clone_size: -; j_call: TRBJ2-6; cdr3_length: 16; d_call: TRBD1; cdr3_aa: ASSTDRGRYLWANVLT
v_call: TRBV27; clone_size: -; j_call: TRBJ1-5; cdr3_length: 13; d_call: TRBD1; cdr3_aa: ASSRKTGRNQPQH
v_call: TRBV6-5; clone_size: once; j_call: TRBJ2-3; cdr3_length: 12; d_call: TRBD2; cdr3_aa: ASSSSGVTDTQY
v_call: TRBV6-6; clone_size: -; j_call: TRBJ2-2; cdr3_length: 11; d_call: TRBD2; cdr3_aa: ASTRGVDGELF
v_call: TRBV6-5; clone_size: -; j_call: TRBJ2-4; cdr3_length: 12; d_call: -; cdr3_aa: ASSDRDQVDIQY
v_call: TRBV6-5; clone_size: -; j_call: TRBJ1-1; cdr3_length: 13; d_call: -; cdr3_aa: ASNSQGGAHTEAF
v_call: TRBV4-3; clone_size: -; j_call: TRBJ2-1; cdr3_length: 14; d_call: -; cdr3_aa: ASSSRADISYNEQF
v_call: TRBV7-9; clone_size: few; j_call: TRBJ2-2; cdr3_length: 12; d_call: -; cdr3_aa: ASNTGFETGELF
v_call: TRBV7-7; clone_size: -; j_call: TRBJ2-2; cdr3_length: 14; d_call: -; cdr3_aa: ASSAWTAGVTGELF
v_call: TRBV28; clone_size: once; j_call: TRBJ2-3; cdr3_length: 13; d_call: TRBD2; cdr3_aa: ASSSRLAGPDTQY
v_call: TRBV28; clone_size: -; j_call: TRBJ2-1; cdr3_length: 13; d_call: TRBD2; cdr3_aa: ASSFGGTRDHEQF
v_call: TRBV13; clone_size: -; j_call: TRBJ2-2; cdr3_length: 14; d_call: TRBD2; cdr3_aa: ASSLIAGVAPGELF
v_call: TRBV7-2; clone_size: -; j_call: TRBJ2-7; cdr3_length: 15; d_call: TRBD1; cdr3_aa: ASSLRAFGQGSGEQY
v_call: TRBV5-4; clone_size: -; j_call: TRBJ2-3; cdr3_length: 13; d_call: -; cdr3_aa: ASSLSDSRRVTQY
v_call: TRBV10-2; clone_size: -; j_call: TRBJ2-1; cdr3_length: 13; d_call: TRBD1; cdr3_aa: ASSGIDRGRNEQF